The clone carrying this T cell receptor (beta chain) appeared many times. These data originate in a study of T cells in Graves' hyperthyroidism and ophthalmopathy. Germline CDR1 and CDR2: SEHNR and FQNEAQ (reference sequence). The length of the CDR3 is 14 residues. The V gene end was trimmed by 2 bases and the J gene end by 6 bases; junction bases not matched to a gene: 1. Amplified TCR beta CDR3 regions derived from RNA transcripts. First-round RT-PCR with HTBI primers amplified the TCR CDR3 region. TCRdb redid the calling of the multiplex PCR reads with MiXCR, one entry per CDR3 protein. The sample holds roughly 100,000 distinct CDR3 sequences, approximately 39% seen once.

The sequenced sample consisted of peripheral blood or thyroid tissue (not recorded which). The clonotype comes from a woman aged 25 to 45 with Graves' hyperthyroidism. V and J are TRBV7-9 and TRBJ2-7; TRBD2 agrees at 13 bases. CDR3 sequence reads: CASSLRTSGGEQYF. The CDR3 DNA is TGTGCCAGCAGCTTAAGGACTAGCGGGGGCGAGCAGTACTTC.